This passage covers 18 T cell receptor beta chains from one sample sequenced in a study of shared clonotypes between healthy human individuals. Assay used: immunoSEQ multiplex PCR; TCRdb lists only in-frame clones, some missing. The data contain some 200,000 clones, 50% to 80% of them singletons. Sequenced material: memory CD4+ T cells sorted from blood. This sample's subset: CD45RA-negative fraction. These receptors all come from a man aged 30 to 45 in good health.

This chain links TRBV14 with TRBJ2-1; 9 bases fit TRBD2. Germline V gives CDR1 SGHDN, CDR2 FVKESK. V lost 0 bases, J lost 9 bases, and 3 bases stayed unmatched. This CDR3 contains 14 residues. In DNA form, the CDR3 reads TGTGCCAGCAGCCAAGAGTTAGCGGGAGTTGAGCAGTTCTTC. This translates into CASSQELAGVEQFF.

The rearrangement uses TRBV28 and TRBJ1-5; D is undetermined. This CDR3 is 16 amino acids long. Deletions cut 5 bases from V and 1 base from J, with 15 bases between. Germline values: CDR1 MDHEN, CDR2 SYDVKM. In DNA form, the CDR3 reads TGTGCCAGCAGTGTATCTATCAAGGGCAGCAATCAGCCCCAGCATTTT. Its translation: CASSVSIKGSNQPQHF.

CDR3 nucleotides: TGTGCCAGCAGGTTAAGCTCCTACAATGAGCAGTTCTTC. The encoded protein is CASRLSSYNEQFF. The chain combines TRBV11-2 with TRBJ2-1; D remains ambiguous. This CDR3 has 13 residues. Trimming removed 6 bases at V and 0 bases at J, with 6 bases between. The germline gives CDR1 SGHAT, CDR2 FQNNGV. The full variable domain, its missing parts supplied by reference TRBV11-2 and TRBJ2-1, is EAGVAQSPRYKIIEKRQSVAFWCNPISGHATLYWYQQILGQGPKLLIQFQNNGVVDDSQLPKDRFSAERLKGVDSTLKIQPAKLEDSAVYLCASRLSSYNEQFFGPGTRLTVL.

Note on this clone: Other DNA sequences in this sample translate to the same CDR3. V and J are TRBV27 and TRBJ2-7, with 9 bases that match TRBD1. Germline CDR1 reads MNHEY; CDR2 reads SMNVEV (reference sequence). V lost 7 bases and J lost 1; bases outside the gene matches: 2. This CDR3 region has 13 residues. In DNA, the CDR3 is TGTGCCAGCACCGGGACAGGGTCCTACGAGCAGTACTTC. Translating it yields CASTGTGSYEQYF.

The genes are TRBV10-1 and TRBJ2-2, with TRBD2 as a possible D gene (6 bases). Germline V CDR1 and CDR2: WNHNN, SYGVQD (reference sequence). The CDR3 loop spans 16 amino acids. Trimming pared 4 bases from V and 7 bases from J, leaving 19 bases between. This CDR3 is CASSGGRRARDGELFF. In nucleotides, the CDR3 is TGCGCCAGCAGTGGGGGCCGGAGGGCGCGAGACGGGGAGCTGTTTTTT.

The chain is built from TRBV10-1 and TRBJ2-3; D call uncertain. Germline V CDR1 and CDR2: WNHNN, SYGVQD (reference sequence). Trimming shortened V by 3 bases and J by 4 bases, and 8 bases separated the two germline ends. This CDR3 region has 13 residues. The CDR3 bases are TGCGCCAGCAGTGAATTATTGGCAGATACGCAGTATTTT. Translation: CASSELLADTQYF.

The CDR3 DNA is TGTGCCAGCAGCTCGGGACAGTCCTACGGCAATCAGCCCCAGCATTTT. Protein: CASSSGQSYGNQPQHF. J is TRBJ1-5 and V is TRBV7-2; 7 nucleotides align to TRBD1. The CDR3 is 16 residues long. Losses at the gene ends were 4 bases for V and 2 bases for J; bases not matched to a gene: 8. CDR1 is SGHTA, CDR2 FQGNSA, per germline.

The chain carries TRBV2 and TRBJ1-4; 8 nucleotides line up with TRBD1. The CDR3 extends over 12 amino acids. V shed 10 bases, J shed 7 bases, and the junction held 5 bases outside the gene matches. Looked up from germline, CDR1 is SNHLY and CDR2 is FYNNEI. The CDR3 DNA sequence: TGTGCCACACAGGGGGAGTTTGAAAAACTGTTTTTT. This translates into CATQGEFEKLFF.

This clone was recorded at least ten times. Other DNA sequences in this specimen translate into the identical CDR3. The chain combines TRBV2 with TRBJ2-7; D not resolved. With 6 bases removed from V and 4 bases from J, the gap between germline ends came to 7 bases. Germline V gives CDR1 SNHLY, CDR2 FYNNEI. The CDR3 contains 11 residues. This chain's CDR3 is CASSGRYEQYF. The CDR3 nucleotides are TGTGCCAGCAGCGGTCGGTACGAGCAGTACTTC.

This sequence joins TRBV5-6 and TRBJ1-1; 8 nucleotides agree with TRBD1. Germline loops: CDR1 SGHDT, CDR2 YYEEEE. The CDR3 consists of 17 residues. The ends lost 0 bases at V and 3 bases at J; junction bases unmatched: 10. The CDR3 coding sequence is TGTGCCAGCAGCTTGGGTCAGGGGGCGCGGTGGGACACTGAAGCTTTCTTT. It encodes CASSLGQGARWDTEAFF.

The chain employs TRBV28 and TRBJ1-4; D might be TRBD1 (5 bases). Germline CDR1 MDHEN, CDR2 SYDVKM. V was clipped by 2 bases and J by 5 bases, with 18 bases between them. The CDR3 length is 17 residues. The CDR3: CASSLGAWRSANEKLFF. The CDR3 coding sequence is TGTGCCAGCAGTTTAGGGGCTTGGAGGAGCGCAAATGAAAAACTGTTTTTT.

This chain uses TRBV18 with TRBJ1-5; TRBD1 is a possible D gene (5 bases). Germline V gene sequence: CDR1 KGHSH, CDR2 LQKENI. The germline V and J ends were trimmed by 3 bases and 1 base, with 13 bases remaining between them. The CDR3 runs 16 residues. CDR3 in DNA: TGTGCCAGCTCACCGGTGGGTGCAGGGAGCAATCAGCCCCAGCATTTT. Amino acid sequence: CASSPVGAGSNQPQHF.

The sample holds a few counts of this clone. The V and J genes are TRBV18 and TRBJ2-6, with a tentative D call TRBD1 (5 bases). The CDR3 covers 15 residues. The V end was cut by 5 bases, the J end by 3 bases, with 11 bases between. Germline V gene sequence: CDR1 KGHSH, CDR2 LQKENI. CDR3 sequence: CASSFSRGGANVLTF. The CDR3, as DNA: TGTGCCAGCTCATTCTCTAGGGGTGGGGCCAACGTCCTGACTTTC.

The chain links TRBV27 to TRBJ2-7; 9 bases are a match to TRBD1. Per the germline V gene, CDR1 is MNHEY and CDR2 is SMNVEV (reference sequence). Losses at the gene ends were 5 bases for V and 7 bases for J; bases not matched to a gene: 9. This CDR3 has 14 residues. The CDR3 spells CASSPDRGRGEQYF. The CDR3 DNA sequence: TGTGCCAGCAGTCCCGACAGGGGGAGGGGGGAGCAGTACTTC.

This clone came up many times. V usage is TRBV29-1 and J usage is TRBJ2-3; no definite D call. The germline V gene has CDR1 SQVTM and CDR2 ANQGSEA. CDR3 length: 14 amino acids. V lost 1 base and J lost 4, with 12 bases in between. The CDR3: CSVEGAHGSDTQYF. Written as DNA, the CDR3 is TGCAGCGTTGAAGGAGCCCACGGGTCAGATACGCAGTATTTT.

Only a few counts were recorded for this clone. The rearrangement uses TRBV29-1 and TRBJ2-7; 10 nucleotides align to TRBD2. Germline V gene lookup returns CDR1 SQVTM and CDR2 ANQGSEA. Trimming removed 4 bases from V and 3 bases from J; junction bases left unmatched: 15. The CDR3 sequence is 17 residues long. CDR3 region: CSVALAAASGSSYEQYF. CDR3 bases: TGCAGCGTTGCCCTCGCCGCAGCTAGCGGGAGTAGCTACGAGCAGTACTTC.

The chain couples TRBV7-3 to TRBJ2-3; TRBD2 aligns across 8 bases. CDR1 is SGHTA and CDR2 is FQGTGA in the germline V gene. Trimming took 6 bases from V and 4 from J; bases not matched to a gene: 12. This CDR3 contains 16 residues. The CDR3 here is CASRPRGAGDPDTQYF. The CDR3 DNA reads TGTGCCAGCAGGCCTCGGGGAGCGGGAGACCCAGATACGCAGTATTTT.

This clone was detected only a few times. This chain joins TRBV5-1 and TRBJ1-1; TRBD1 might be the D (5 bases). The CDR3 is made up of 14 amino acids. Trimming pared 0 bases from V and 5 bases from J, leaving 11 bases between. Germline values: CDR1 SGHRS, CDR2 YFSETQ. The CDR3 is CASSLEGRVTEAFF. As DNA, the CDR3 is TGCGCCAGCAGCTTGGAGGGGAGGGTGACTGAAGCTTTCTTT.